Listed here are 10 T cell receptor beta chains from one sample, sequenced in a study of shared clonotypes between healthy human individuals. The table came from immunoSEQ multiplex PCR; TCRdb's copy has only in-frame clones and leaves some out. The data hold more than 1,200,000 clones, with roughly 98.5% observed a single time. Sequencing was carried out using naive CD4+ T cells sorted from blood. Subset noted: CD45RA+ positively selected. All receptors come from a man between 25 and 39 years old in good health.

The chain joins TRBV9 to TRBJ1-5; D is undetermined. This CDR3 spans 13 amino acids. Germline CDR1 reads SGDLS; CDR2 reads YYNGEE. V gave up 3 bases and J gave up 3 bases, with 7 bases separating them. CDR3 nucleotides: TGTGCCAGCAGCGGGCGGGACAATCAGCCCCAGCATTTT. It is translated as CASSGRDNQPQHF.

The V gene is TRBV19, the J gene TRBJ2-2; D is uncertain. V lost 5 bases, J lost 6 bases, and 7 bases lay in between. The germline gives CDR1 LNHDA, CDR2 SQIVND (reference sequence). The CDR3 sequence is 12 residues long. CDR3 in amino acids: CASSAEAGELFF. The CDR3 DNA sequence: TGTGCCAGTAGTGCAGAGGCCGGGGAGCTGTTTTTT. Filled out from reference TRBV19 and TRBJ2-2, the complete variable domain reads DGGITQSPKYLFRKEGQNVTLSCEQNLNHDAMYWYRQDPGQGLRLIYYSQIVNDFQKGDIAEGYSVSREKKESFPLTVTSAQKNPTAFYLCASSAEAGELFFGEGSRLTVL.

This sequence joins TRBV30 and TRBJ2-1; perhaps D is TRBD1 or TRBD2 (5 bases each). The CDR3 sequence is 13 residues long. The V gene's germline CDR1 is GTSNPN and CDR2 SVGIG (reference sequence). V shed 7 bases and J shed 0 bases, with 10 bases lying between them. CDR3 bases: TGTGCCTCAAAGGGGAGCTCCTACAATGAGCAGTTCTTC. Translated: CASKGSSYNEQFF.

The chain recombines TRBV5-1 with TRBJ2-1, with D possibly being TRBD1 or TRBD2 (5 bases each). There are 14 residues in the CDR3. Trimming pared 0 bases from V and 7 bases from J, leaving 11 bases between. Germline CDR1 and CDR2: SGHRS and YFSETQ. CDR3 loop: CASSLEGTRNEQFF. The CDR3 DNA follows: TGCGCCAGCAGCTTGGAGGGGACGCGTAATGAGCAGTTCTTC. The complete variable domain, with remaining parts taken from reference TRBV5-1 and TRBJ2-1, reads KAGVTQTPRYLIKTRGQQVTLSCSPISGHRSVSWYQQTPGQGLQFLFEYFSETQRNKGNFPGRFSGRQFSNSRSEMNVSTLELGDSALYLCASSLEGTRNEQFFGPGTRLTVL.

The chain carries TRBV11-2 and TRBJ1-2, with 7 bases matching TRBD1. This CDR3 is built from 14 residues. The germline V gene has CDR1 SGHAT and CDR2 FQNNGV. V trimming: 6 bases; J trimming: 3 bases; junction bases outside the gene matches: 7. The CDR3, as DNA: TGTGCCAGCAGACAACAGGGGAGAGACTATGGCTACACCTTC. Its protein is CASRQQGRDYGYTF. Supplemented by reference TRBV11-2 and TRBJ1-2, the full variable domain reads EAGVAQSPRYKIIEKRQSVAFWCNPISGHATLYWYQQILGQGPKLLIQFQNNGVVDDSQLPKDRFSAERLKGVDSTLKIQPAKLEDSAVYLCASRQQGRDYGYTFGSGTRLTVV.

The rearrangement joins TRBV12-5 to TRBJ2-1, with D unresolved. This CDR3 contains 14 residues. Trimming cost V 2 bases and J 0 bases, with 5 bases left between them. Germline CDR1 reads LGHNT; CDR2 reads FRNRAP. Here the CDR3 DNA reads TGTGCTAGTGGTTTGAGTGTCTCCTACAATGAGCAGTTCTTC. It is translated as CASGLSVSYNEQFF.

CDR3 loop: CAWSKGGALGTEAFF. Written as DNA, the CDR3 is TGTGCCTGGAGTAAGGGGGGCGCATTGGGGACTGAAGCTTTCTTT. This chain links TRBV30 with TRBJ1-1, with D possibly TRBD1 on 6 matching bases. This CDR3 comprises 15 residues. In germline, CDR1 is GTSNPN, CDR2 SVGIG (reference sequence). Trimming took off 2 bases at V and 5 bases at J, with 18 bases between the two ends. Based on the CDR3 plus reference TRBV30 and TRBJ1-1, the full variable domain is SQTIHQWPATLVQPVGSPLSLECTVEGTSNPNLYWYRQAAGRGLQLLFYSVGIGQISSEVPQNLSASRPQDRQFILSSKKLLLSDSGFYLCAWSKGGALGTEAFFGQGTRLTVV.

The chain combines TRBV25-1 with TRBJ2-1; tentative D call: TRBD1 (5 bases). CDR1 MGHDK and CDR2 SYGVNS come from the germline V gene. Trimming removed 2 bases from V and 2 bases from J, with 10 bases in between. The CDR3 extends over 15 amino acids. CDR3 loop: CASSEGAYPYNEQFF. The CDR3 coding sequence is TGTGCCAGCAGTGAAGGGGCTTACCCCTACAATGAGCAGTTCTTC.

The chain couples TRBV6-5 to TRBJ2-1; D may be TRBD2 (5 bases). The V gene lost 0 bases and the J gene lost 8 bases, with 14 bases spanning the gap. The germline CDR1 and CDR2 sequences are MNHEY and SVGAGI. The CDR3 sequence is 15 residues long. The CDR3 loop is CASSYSIPSSYEQFF. The DNA of the CDR3 is TGTGCCAGCAGTTACTCGATCCCTAGCTCCTATGAGCAGTTCTTC.

The chain has TRBV7-2 and TRBJ2-5, with TRBD1 identical over 8 bases. Germline V lookup: CDR1 SGHTA, CDR2 FQGNSA. This CDR3 spans 16 amino acids. The V gene end was trimmed by 3 bases and the J gene end by 2 bases; junction bases not matched to a gene: 8. This CDR3 is CASSFSQGADQETQYF. For the CDR3, the DNA is TGTGCCAGCAGCTTCAGTCAGGGGGCTGATCAAGAGACCCAGTACTTC.